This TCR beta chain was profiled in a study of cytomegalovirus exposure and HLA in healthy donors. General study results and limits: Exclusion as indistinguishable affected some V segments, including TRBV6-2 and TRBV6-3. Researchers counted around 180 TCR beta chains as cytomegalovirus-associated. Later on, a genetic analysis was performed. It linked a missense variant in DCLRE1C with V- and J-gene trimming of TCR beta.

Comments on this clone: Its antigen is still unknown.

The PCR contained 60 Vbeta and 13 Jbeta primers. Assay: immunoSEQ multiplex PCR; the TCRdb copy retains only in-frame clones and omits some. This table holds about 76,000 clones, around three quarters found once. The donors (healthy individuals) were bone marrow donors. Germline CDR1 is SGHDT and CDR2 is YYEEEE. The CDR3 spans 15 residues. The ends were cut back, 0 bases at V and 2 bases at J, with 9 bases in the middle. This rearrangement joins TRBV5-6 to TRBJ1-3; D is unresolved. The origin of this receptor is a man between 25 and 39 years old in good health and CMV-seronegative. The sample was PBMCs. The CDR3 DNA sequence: TGTGCCAGCAGCTTGGGGGCGAGTACTGGAAACACCATATATTTT. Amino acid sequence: CASSLGASTGNTIYF.